A single TCR beta chain is shown here with its context. The data were obtained in a study of blood T cell repertoires in COVID-19. The overall study: The analysed material was cDNA or gDNA that came from T cells, B-cell-depleted T cells, or PBMCs.

Original data processing: For nucleated cells, counts were estimated from reference gene primer amplification. Assay used: immunoSEQ multiplex PCR; TCRdb lists only in-frame clones, some missing. The DNA was the basis for D and trimming; V, J and clone size are from that table. The table lists approximately 130,000 clones, approximately 90% of them singletons. The CDR3 is 16 residues long. Trimming pared 2 bases from V and 0 bases from J, leaving 11 bases between. CDR1 is LGHNA, CDR2 YNFKEQ, per germline. The sample comprised peripheral blood. The chain uses TRBV4-2 and TRBJ1-3; a weak D match, TRBD1 (5 bases). The sequence was collected from a man in his forties or fifties with acute or convalescent COVID-19. CDR3 sequence (DNA): TGTGCCAGCAGCCAATCCAGGGCGAGCTCTGGAAACACCATATATTTT. It specifies CASSQSRASSGNTIYF.